This is a list of T cell receptor beta chains from one sample in a study of blood T cells in healthy people across ages. One entry per CDR3 protein, called by TCRdb with MiXCR from the 5' RACE reads. The data contain about 1 million distinct CDR3 sequences, 20% to 25% of them singletons. This same sample was also part of a study on T cells of mothers and their children.

The sample taken for sequencing was blood. These receptors came from a girl aged 2 to 10 in good health. CDR3s include the opening cysteine and the closing phenylalanine or tryptophan. The D gene is left open where the match is weak. A row's size may be missing; if present it is once, few, many or a size class.

d_call: .
j_call: TRBJ2-3
clone_size: .
v_call: TRBV7-9
cdr3_nt: TGTGCCAGCAGCTTCCCAGGTGGAGATACGCAGTATTTT
cdr3_aa: CASSFPGGDTQYF

d_call: TRBD1
j_call: TRBJ2-5
clone_size: few
v_call: TRBV15
cdr3_nt: TGTGCCACCAGCACCTACAGGGGTTTAGGGGAGACCCAGTACTTC
cdr3_aa: CATSTYRGLGETQYF

d_call: TRBD1
j_call: TRBJ1-6
clone_size: .
v_call: TRBV12-3/TRBV12-4
cdr3_nt: TGTGCCAGCAGCTCGGACAGGAAATATTCACCCCTCCACTTT
cdr3_aa: CASSSDRKYSPLHF

d_call: .
j_call: TRBJ2-2
clone_size: .
v_call: TRBV5-1
cdr3_nt: TGCGCCAGCCTGGGACCAGCGAACACCGGGGAGCTGTTTTTT
cdr3_aa: CASLGPANTGELFF

d_call: .
j_call: TRBJ1-2
clone_size: few
v_call: TRBV12-3/TRBV12-4
cdr3_nt: TGTGCCAGCAGCCCCGGGACGGAGTTTTCGGGCTATGGCTACACCTTC
cdr3_aa: CASSPGTEFSGYGYTF

d_call: .
j_call: TRBJ1-4
clone_size: few
v_call: TRBV3-1
cdr3_nt: TGTGCCAGCAGCCAGATAACCCCCAGGGGAGCGGGAAAACTGTTTTTT
cdr3_aa: CASSQITPRGAGKLFF

d_call: .
j_call: TRBJ2-7
clone_size: .
v_call: TRBV6-6
cdr3_nt: TGTGCCAGCACCGAAAATCTCAGGGGCCGGTTCAACGAGCAGTACTTC
cdr3_aa: CASTENLRGRFNEQYF

d_call: TRBD1
j_call: TRBJ1-4
clone_size: .
v_call: TRBV12-3/TRBV12-4
cdr3_nt: TGTGCCAGCAGCCCCCCGACAGGGTCTAATGAAAAACTGTTTTTT
cdr3_aa: CASSPPTGSNEKLFF

d_call: .
j_call: TRBJ2-5
clone_size: .
v_call: TRBV7-9
cdr3_nt: TGTGCCAGCAGCTCCGGGTCTGAAGAGACCCAGTACTTC
cdr3_aa: CASSSGSEETQYF

d_call: TRBD2
j_call: TRBJ2-7
clone_size: once
v_call: TRBV3-1
cdr3_nt: TGTGTCAGCAGTCAACCCTCGACCGGGAGGGACGAGCAGTACTTC
cdr3_aa: CVSSQPSTGRDEQYF

d_call: .
j_call: TRBJ2-1
clone_size: few
v_call: TRBV6-5
cdr3_nt: TGTGCCAGCAGCCTTGAACCAAACTCCTACAATGAGCAGTTCTTC
cdr3_aa: CASSLEPNSYNEQFF

d_call: .
j_call: TRBJ1-1
clone_size: .
v_call: TRBV6-2/TRBV6-3
cdr3_nt: TGTGCCAGCAGTTACTCGACAAGGGAGATGAACACTGAAGCTTTCTTT
cdr3_aa: CASSYSTREMNTEAFF

d_call: .
j_call: TRBJ1-1
clone_size: .
v_call: TRBV7-9
cdr3_nt: TGTGCCAGCAGTTTCGCCCAGACGGGGGGCTCTGAAGCTTTCTTT
cdr3_aa: CASSFAQTGGSEAFF

d_call: .
j_call: TRBJ2-5
clone_size: .
v_call: TRBV28
cdr3_nt: TGTGCCAGCAGTTTACGGGAGAGACAGACCCAGTACTTC
cdr3_aa: CASSLRERQTQYF

d_call: TRBD1
j_call: TRBJ1-2
clone_size: few
v_call: TRBV12-3/TRBV12-4
cdr3_nt: TGTGCCAGCAGGCCAGACAGGGGGAATGGCTACACCTTC
cdr3_aa: CASRPDRGNGYTF

d_call: .
j_call: TRBJ2-6
clone_size: .
v_call: TRBV3-1
cdr3_nt: TGTGCCAGCAGCCCCCGGTTGCAGGCCTATGACTCTGGGGCCAACGTCCTGACTTTC
cdr3_aa: CASSPRLQAYDSGANVLTF

d_call: .
j_call: TRBJ2-7
clone_size: .
v_call: TRBV4-1
cdr3_nt: TGCGCCAGCAGCGGTCAGCGGATGAGCGAGCAGTACTTC
cdr3_aa: CASSGQRMSEQYF

d_call: .
j_call: TRBJ2-3
clone_size: few
v_call: TRBV12-3/TRBV12-4
cdr3_nt: TGTGCCAGCAGTTACGCCCCAGCAGATACGCAGTATTTT
cdr3_aa: CASSYAPADTQYF

d_call: TRBD2
j_call: TRBJ2-3
clone_size: few
v_call: TRBV7-2
cdr3_nt: TGTGCCAGCAGCGCATATAGCGGGAGTTCGCAGTATTTT
cdr3_aa: CASSAYSGSSQYF

d_call: TRBD2
j_call: TRBJ2-5
clone_size: .
v_call: TRBV7-9
cdr3_nt: TGTGCCAGCAGACCCACGACTAGCTGGGGATATTCAAGGTCGGAGACCCAGTACTTC
cdr3_aa: CASRPTTSWGYSRSETQYF

d_call: .
j_call: TRBJ2-6
clone_size: few
v_call: TRBV15
cdr3_nt: TGTGCCACCAGCAGAGATATCTCTGGGGCCAACGTCCTGACTTTC
cdr3_aa: CATSRDISGANVLTF

d_call: TRBD2
j_call: TRBJ2-2
clone_size: .
v_call: TRBV3-1
cdr3_nt: TGTGCCAGCAGCCAAGTGCTAGCGGCAACCGGGGAGCTGTTTTTT
cdr3_aa: CASSQVLAATGELFF

d_call: .
j_call: TRBJ1-1
clone_size: .
v_call: TRBV7-9
cdr3_nt: TGTGCCAGCAGCCGCATGGGGGACGGTGAAGCTTTCTTT
cdr3_aa: CASSRMGDGEAFF

d_call: TRBD2
j_call: TRBJ2-1
clone_size: .
v_call: TRBV20-1
cdr3_nt: TGCAGTGCCCCCCTTGGCGGGAGTTACAATGAGCAGTTCTTC
cdr3_aa: CSAPLGGSYNEQFF

d_call: .
j_call: TRBJ2-1
clone_size: .
v_call: TRBV12-3/TRBV12-4
cdr3_nt: TGTGCCAGCAGTACAGAGGACAGTTTAGATGAGCAGTTCTTC
cdr3_aa: CASSTEDSLDEQFF

d_call: TRBD2
j_call: TRBJ2-3
clone_size: few
v_call: TRBV6-6
cdr3_nt: TGTGCCAGCAGTGCTCTGGCGGGAGGGCGCGATACGCAGTATTTT
cdr3_aa: CASSALAGGRDTQYF

d_call: .
j_call: TRBJ1-2
clone_size: few
v_call: TRBV29-1
cdr3_nt: TGCAGCGCCCCTCGGGGGGACTGGGGCTACACCTTC
cdr3_aa: CSAPRGDWGYTF

d_call: .
j_call: TRBJ2-5
clone_size: .
v_call: TRBV7-2
cdr3_nt: TGTGCCAGCAGCTTAGTTTTGGGTATAGAGACCCAGTACTTC
cdr3_aa: CASSLVLGIETQYF

d_call: .
j_call: TRBJ2-3
clone_size: .
v_call: TRBV6-5
cdr3_nt: TGTGCCAGCAGTTATTCCGCCCATTGGGGCACAGATACGCAGTATTTT
cdr3_aa: CASSYSAHWGTDTQYF

d_call: TRBD2
j_call: TRBJ2-5
clone_size: many
v_call: TRBV7-2
cdr3_nt: TGTGCCAGCAGCGCAAGCGGGAAGTCCCAAGAGACCCAGTACTTC
cdr3_aa: CASSASGKSQETQYF

d_call: TRBD2
j_call: TRBJ2-7
clone_size: .
v_call: TRBV11-3
cdr3_nt: TGTGCCAGCAGCTTAGTCCCCTGGACTAGCGACGACGAGCAGTACTTC
cdr3_aa: CASSLVPWTSDDEQYF

d_call: .
j_call: TRBJ1-5
clone_size: .
v_call: TRBV9
cdr3_nt: TGTGCCAGCAGCCCACCGGACAGCCCTAATCAGCCCCAGCATTTT
cdr3_aa: CASSPPDSPNQPQHF

d_call: .
j_call: TRBJ2-1
clone_size: many
v_call: TRBV7-3
cdr3_nt: TGTGCCAGCAGCTTATCCGGGAATGAGCAGTTCTTC
cdr3_aa: CASSLSGNEQFF

d_call: .
j_call: TRBJ2-7
clone_size: .
v_call: TRBV4-2
cdr3_nt: TGTGCCAGCAGCCAAGTGAGCTACTACGAGCAGTACTTC
cdr3_aa: CASSQVSYYEQYF

d_call: TRBD1
j_call: TRBJ1-5
clone_size: few
v_call: TRBV20-1
cdr3_nt: TGCAGTGCGGTGATTGGACAGGACTATCAGCCCCAACATTTT
cdr3_aa: CSAVIGQDYQPQHF

d_call: .
j_call: TRBJ2-4
clone_size: few
v_call: TRBV12-3/TRBV12-4
cdr3_nt: TGTGCCAGCAGTTACGTCGGGAGTGTGAACATTCAGTACTTC
cdr3_aa: CASSYVGSVNIQYF

d_call: .
j_call: TRBJ2-1
clone_size: .
v_call: TRBV29-1
cdr3_nt: TGCGGTGCTGAGGGGTCGGGTGAGCAGTTCTTC
cdr3_aa: CGAEGSGEQFF

d_call: TRBD1
j_call: TRBJ1-5
clone_size: .
v_call: TRBV2
cdr3_nt: TGTGCCAGCAGTGAATGGGGACAGGGGGGTTCCCCCCAGCATTTT
cdr3_aa: CASSEWGQGGSPQHF

d_call: .
j_call: TRBJ2-5
clone_size: few
v_call: TRBV12-3/TRBV12-4
cdr3_nt: TGTGCCATCAGTTTAGCAGGGCACCAAGAGACCCAGTACTTC
cdr3_aa: CAISLAGHQETQYF

d_call: .
j_call: TRBJ2-7
clone_size: few
v_call: TRBV4-2
cdr3_nt: TGTGCCAGCAGCCAAGTAGGGGTTCAGGCCTACGAGCAGTACTTC
cdr3_aa: CASSQVGVQAYEQYF

d_call: TRBD2
j_call: TRBJ2-5
clone_size: .
v_call: TRBV6-2/TRBV6-3
cdr3_nt: TGTGCCAGCAGTTACAGCGGGGGGGCCCTTTGGCCCCAGTACTTC
cdr3_aa: CASSYSGGALWPQYF

d_call: TRBD1
j_call: TRBJ1-1
clone_size: few
v_call: TRBV24-1
cdr3_nt: TGTGCCAACCGGGACAGGGTCGTAGCTTTCTTT
cdr3_aa: CANRDRVVAFF

d_call: .
j_call: TRBJ1-2
clone_size: .
v_call: TRBV4-3
cdr3_nt: TGCGCCAGCAGCCGGACCGTCAACAGGGAGGCGCAGGGCTACACCTTC
cdr3_aa: CASSRTVNREAQGYTF

d_call: .
j_call: TRBJ1-1
clone_size: .
v_call: TRBV11-1
cdr3_nt: TGTGCCAGCAGCTTAGGGGGGTATGACACTGAAGCTTTCTTT
cdr3_aa: CASSLGGYDTEAFF

d_call: .
j_call: TRBJ2-1
clone_size: .
v_call: TRBV7-2
cdr3_nt: TGTGCCAGCAGCTTTAGTCTACAGAATGAGCAGTTCTTC
cdr3_aa: CASSFSLQNEQFF

d_call: .
j_call: TRBJ2-1
clone_size: many
v_call: TRBV7-2
cdr3_nt: TGTGCCAGCAGTCTCGGACTCGGAAATGAGCAGTTCTTC
cdr3_aa: CASSLGLGNEQFF

d_call: .
j_call: TRBJ1-1
clone_size: .
v_call: TRBV7-9
cdr3_nt: TGTGCCAGCAGCACTACAGGGTACACTGAAGCTTTCTTT
cdr3_aa: CASSTTGYTEAFF

d_call: .
j_call: TRBJ1-2
clone_size: .
v_call: TRBV25-1
cdr3_nt: TGTGCCAGCAGTTTTTTGCATGGAGGCTACACCTTC
cdr3_aa: CASSFLHGGYTF

d_call: .
j_call: TRBJ2-1
clone_size: .
v_call: TRBV29-1
cdr3_nt: TGCAGCGCCTGGGGGGTTGTCCCGCTCGATGAGCAGTTCTTC
cdr3_aa: CSAWGVVPLDEQFF